The rows below give T cell receptor beta chains drawn from one sample of a study of Graves' ophthalmopathy and Graves' hyperthyroidism. TCRdb used MiXCR to reprocess the multiplex PCR reads, holding one entry per CDR3 protein. The sample shows around 400,000 distinct CDR3 sequences, approximately 16% of them seen only once. The sequenced sample was peripheral blood. The origin of the receptors is a woman aged 18-29 years with Graves' ophthalmopathy. The CDR3 runs from the conserved cysteine through the conserved F or W. The D gene is left open where the match is weak. Some rows have no size entry. The others give once, few or many, or a class for an expanded clone.

>.|TRBJ2-2|TRBV24-1|14|once
CATSDPSKNGELFF
TGTGCCACCAGTGATCCTAGCAAGAACGGGGAGCTGTTTTTT
>TRBD1|TRBJ2-7|TRBV5-1|15|many
CASSLERTGGNEQYF
TGCGCCAGCAGCTTGGAGAGGACAGGCGGTAACGAGCAGTACTTC
>TRBD2|TRBJ2-5|TRBV6-1|16|few
CASSRGAGGARETQYF
TGTGCCAGCAGTCGGGGGGCGGGAGGGGCTCGGGAGACCCAGTACTTC
>TRBD1|TRBJ2-7|TRBV28|13|.
CASSFRQGREQYF
TGTGCCAGCAGTTTTAGACAGGGGAGGGAGCAGTACTTC
>.|TRBJ2-7|TRBV29-1|11|many
CSVEEGGEQYF
TGCAGCGTTGAAGAAGGGGGCGAGCAGTACTTC
>.|TRBJ2-7|TRBV25-1|14|many
CASRGLGRGGEQYF
TGTGCCAGCAGGGGGCTGGGCAGGGGGGGGGAGCAGTACTTC
>.|TRBJ2-7|TRBV3-1|11|.
CASSQDLEQYF
TGTGCCAGCAGCCAAGATCTCGAGCAGTACTTC
>.|TRBJ2-5|TRBV28|14|.
CASSFLSGFETQYF
TGTGCCAGCAGTTTTTTGTCGGGGTTCGAGACCCAGTACTTC
>TRBD2|TRBJ2-7|TRBV5-1|17|many
CASSPGLAGDNGSEQYF
TGCGCCAGCAGCCCAGGACTAGCGGGAGACAATGGGAGCGAGCAGTACTTC
>.|TRBJ2-7|TRBV28|15|many
CATLSGGTSSVAQYF
TGTGCCACCCTAAGTGGAGGGACATCTTCTGTTGCGCAGTACTTC
>.|TRBJ1-1|TRBV13|12|many
CASSLPGREAFF
TGTGCCAGCAGCTTACCTGGACGTGAAGCTTTCTTT
>.|TRBJ1-2|TRBV19|17|many
CASSPGDARRGNYGYTF
TGTGCCAGTAGTCCCGGAGACGCTCGAAGGGGCAACTATGGCTACACCTTC
>.|TRBJ1-1|TRBV10-2|15|many
CASRPETAGDTEAFF
TGCGCCAGCCGCCCCGAGACCGCTGGGGACACTGAAGCTTTCTTT
>TRBD1|TRBJ1-2|TRBV11-2|17|many
CASSLFSQGVGIGGYTF
TGTGCCAGCAGCTTATTCAGCCAGGGGGTGGGCATTGGTGGCTACACCTTC
>TRBD2|TRBJ2-7|TRBV6-2/TRBV6-3|15|many
CATVVSSGTSYEQYF
TGTGCCACCGTGGTGAGTAGCGGGACTTCCTACGAGCAGTACTTC
>.|TRBJ2-2|TRBV12-3/TRBV12-4|15|many
CASSLTGEGTGELFF
TGTGCCAGCAGTCTAACAGGGGAGGGGACCGGGGAGCTGTTTTTT
>.|TRBJ2-2|TRBV12-3/TRBV12-4|14|.
CASSPQSGVGELFF
TGTGCCAGCAGCCCACAATCTGGTGTCGGGGAGCTGTTTTTT
>.|TRBJ2-7|TRBV28|12|many
CASSFPSNEQYF
TGTGCCAGCAGTTTTCCATCGAACGAGCAGTACTTC
>.|TRBJ1-5|TRBV19|12|many
CASSLRGQPQHF
TGTGCCAGTAGCCTCAGGGGTCAGCCCCAGCATTTT
>.|TRBJ1-1|TRBV12-3/TRBV12-4|17|.
CASKRRDSGRVNTEAFF
TGTGCCAGCAAACGGAGAGATTCGGGACGGGTGAACACTGAAGCTTTCTTT
>TRBD1|TRBJ2-7|TRBV12-3/TRBV12-4|17|once
CASSFGSSVGGPYEQYF
TGTGCCAGCAGTTTTGGTTCATCTGTAGGGGGCCCCTACGAGCAGTACTTC
>.|TRBJ1-1|TRBV30|17|many
CAWSEQGTSYQNTEAFF
TGTGCCTGGAGTGAGCAGGGCACCTCGTACCAGAACACTGAAGCTTTCTTT
>.|TRBJ1-2|TRBV15|14|few
CATSRVRGPDGYTF
TGTGCCACCAGCAGAGTCCGGGGGCCCGATGGCTACACCTTC
>TRBD2|TRBJ2-7|TRBV20-1|16|many
CSADTGTSGRAYEQYF
TGCAGTGCGGACACCGGGACTAGCGGCCGAGCCTACGAGCAGTACTTC
>TRBD2|TRBJ2-5|TRBV7-2|15|many
CASSLVSGGAETQYF
TGTGCCAGCAGCTTAGTAAGCGGGGGGGCGGAGACCCAGTACTTC
>TRBD1|TRBJ1-1|TRBV19|17|many
CASSIPSGRGWSTEAFF
TGTGCCAGTAGTATCCCCTCGGGCAGGGGGTGGAGCACTGAAGCTTTCTTT
>TRBD1|TRBJ2-7|TRBV12-3/TRBV12-4|15|once
CASSLGQGKYYEQYF
TGTGCCAGCAGTTTAGGACAGGGAAAGTACTACGAGCAGTACTTC